Presented here are 21 T cell receptor beta chains from one specimen sequenced in a study of cytomegalovirus exposure and HLA in healthy donors. Primers: 60 Vbeta forward and 13 Jbeta reverse. Profiling relied on immunoSEQ multiplex PCR, and the TCRdb table lists in-frame clones only, not all of them. The sample includes some 160,000 clones, roughly a tenth seen only once; the top ten take approximately 1.8%. The sample taken for sequencing was PBMCs. The receptor set was obtained from a male donor in good health and CMV-seronegative.

This clone was seen a handful of times. This sequence joins TRBV4-3 and TRBJ1-5; 10 nucleotides align to TRBD1. The length of the CDR3 is 15 residues. With V trimmed by 3 bases and J by 5 bases, 4 bases remained unmatched. CDR1 is LGHNA, CDR2 YSLEER, per germline. The CDR3 region has the DNA TGCGCCAGCAGCCAGACCGGGACAGGGGATCAGCCCCAGCATTTT. This gives the protein CASSQTGTGDQPQHF.

This chain joins TRBV4-2 and TRBJ2-7; 7 nucleotides agree with TRBD1. The CDR3 runs 16 residues. CDR1 LGHNA and CDR2 YNFKEQ come from the germline V gene. The V and J ends lost 0 bases and 4 bases, in that order; junction bases with no gene match: 9. The CDR3 spells CASSQDPRGSGYEQYF. DNA for the CDR3: TGTGCCAGCAGCCAAGATCCCAGGGGGTCCGGGTACGAGCAGTACTTC.

This chain connects TRBV5-1 to TRBJ2-3; D may be TRBD1 (5 bases). The CDR3 totals 16 residues. The V gene lost 0 bases and the J gene lost 0 bases, with 11 bases spanning the gap. Germline V CDR1 and CDR2: SGHRS, YFSETQ. The CDR3 bases are TGCGCCAGCAGCTTGGCCACAGGCTCTAGCACAGATACGCAGTATTTT. Encoded protein: CASSLATGSSTDTQYF.

The rearrangement links TRBV28 to TRBJ1-1; 7 bases agree with TRBD1. The length of the CDR3 is 14 residues. CDR1 and CDR2 from the germline V gene are MDHEN and SYDVKM. With V trimmed by 5 bases and J by 3 bases, 6 bases remained unmatched. CDR3 DNA: TGTGCCAGCAGTCCCGACAGGGACTACACTGAAGCTTTCTTT. This codes for CASSPDRDYTEAFF.

This sequence joins TRBV5-6 and TRBJ2-5; D is perhaps TRBD2 (7 bases). This CDR3 region has 16 residues. Germline V lookup: CDR1 SGHDT, CDR2 YYEEEE. Between the trimmed V and J ends, which lost 4 bases and 5 bases, there was a span of 21 bases. Written as DNA, the CDR3 is TGTGCCAGCAGCCCCGGTCGGATCGGGGGGCGGGAGACCCAGTACTTC. It encodes CASSPGRIGGRETQYF.

This clone appeared a few times. This chain connects TRBV27 to TRBJ2-7; 9 nucleotides align to TRBD2. Germline CDR1 MNHEY, CDR2 SMNVEV (reference sequence). This CDR3 has 15 amino acids. V dropped 2 bases and J dropped 3; count of bases not matched to a gene: 5. The DNA for the CDR3 is TGTGCCAGCAGTTTAGGTAGACTAGCGGTCTACGAGCAGTACTTC. Translated: CASSLGRLAVYEQYF.

This chain joins TRBV6-1 and TRBJ2-5, with TRBD1 matching over 7 bases. With 6 bases clipped from V and 0 bases from J, the junction kept 7 bases outside the gene matches. The CDR3 extends over 15 amino acids. CDR1 is MNHNS, CDR2 SASEGT, per germline. Here the CDR3 DNA reads TGTGCCAGCAGACCCGACAGGGTATACCAAGAGACCCAGTACTTC. Translating it yields CASRPDRVYQETQYF.

The chain couples TRBV7-2 to TRBJ2-2, with D possibly matching TRBD2 (6 bases). This CDR3 has 17 amino acids. Between the trimmed V and J ends, which lost 5 bases and 7 bases, there was a span of 23 bases. The germline V gene encodes CDR1 SGHTA and CDR2 FQGNSA. The CDR3 nucleotides are TGTGCCAGCAGCCCGTTAGGAGGGGTTGGCACGTTCGGGGAGCTGTTTTTT. Translated: CASSPLGGVGTFGELFF.

This clone was detected a few times. This chain joins TRBV30 and TRBJ2-5, with D possibly matching TRBD1 (6 bases). The CDR3 is 17 amino acids. Germline values: CDR1 GTSNPN, CDR2 SVGIG (reference sequence). The V end lost 0 bases, the J end lost 2 bases, and 19 bases lay between the germline ends. DNA of the CDR3: TGTGCCTGGAGTGTACAACAGGGAGTAGTGACTCAAGAGACCCAGTACTTC. Protein product: CAWSVQQGVVTQETQYF.

The CDR3 bases are TGTGCCAGCAGTCCGGGACTAGCGGGAGGGAGGGAGCAGTTCTTC. Amino acid sequence: CASSPGLAGGREQFF. The chain recombines TRBV28 with TRBJ2-1, with 16 nucleotides matching TRBD2. The CDR3 runs to 15 residues. CDR1 and CDR2 (germline): MDHEN, SYDVKM. After removal of 5 bases from V and 10 bases from J, the junction contained 5 bases not matched to a gene.

This clone was detected a few times. This chain links TRBV5-1 with TRBJ1-4, with 8 bases that match TRBD1. CDR1 and CDR2 (germline): SGHRS, YFSETQ. V was clipped by 4 bases and J by 4 bases; unmatched bases: 6. This CDR3 is built from 15 residues. CDR3 nucleotide sequence: TGCGCCAGCAGCGAAGGACAGGGAGGTAATGAAAAACTGTTTTTT. Protein product: CASSEGQGGNEKLFF. Based on the CDR3 plus reference TRBV5-1 and TRBJ1-4, the full variable domain is KAGVTQTPRYLIKTRGQQVTLSCSPISGHRSVSWYQQTPGQGLQFLFEYFSETQRNKGNFPGRFSGRQFSNSRSEMNVSTLELGDSALYLCASSEGQGGNEKLFFGSGTQLSVL.

The rearrangement links TRBV28 to TRBJ2-7; D is perhaps TRBD2 (6 bases). V gave up 5 bases and J gave up 2 bases, with 16 bases separating them. The CDR3 totals 15 residues. The germline gives CDR1 MDHEN, CDR2 SYDVKM. The CDR3 DNA reads TGTGCCAGCAGTCCCATGTTGGTAGCGGCCTACGAGCAGTACTTC. Amino acids: CASSPMLVAAYEQYF.

This clone was seen only a few times. The chain couples TRBV6-5 to TRBJ1-2; 10 nucleotides line up with TRBD1. V gave up 6 bases and J gave up 7 bases; unmatched junction bases: 5. Germline values: CDR1 MNHEY, CDR2 SVGAGI. CDR3 length equals 13 residues. The chain's CDR3 is CASRDWTGGGYTF. The CDR3 region has the DNA TGTGCCAGCAGAGATTGGACAGGGGGTGGCTACACCTTC.

The chain recombines TRBV19 with TRBJ2-2; a weak D match, TRBD1 (7 bases). V dropped 1 base and J dropped 5 bases, with 11 bases sitting between them. The CDR3 totals 15 residues. The germline gives CDR1 LNHDA, CDR2 SQIVND (reference sequence). The CDR3 here is CASSIATGRTGELFF. The CDR3 DNA reads as TGTGCCAGTAGTATAGCGACAGGGAGGACCGGGGAGCTGTTTTTT. The full variable domain, rest sourced from reference TRBV19 and TRBJ2-2, is DGGITQSPKYLFRKEGQNVTLSCEQNLNHDAMYWYRQDPGQGLRLIYYSQIVNDFQKGDIAEGYSVSREKKESFPLTVTSAQKNPTAFYLCASSIATGRTGELFFGEGSRLTVL.

This rearrangement joins TRBV5-1 to TRBJ2-3, with 13 bases that match TRBD2. The CDR3 consists of 17 residues. With 4 bases clipped from V and 5 bases from J, the junction kept 10 bases outside the gene matches. Germline V gene lookup returns CDR1 SGHRS and CDR2 YFSETQ. CDR3 region: CASSPGLAGPRGDTQYF. For the CDR3, the DNA is TGCGCCAGCAGCCCGGGACTAGCGGGACCCCGCGGAGATACGCAGTATTTT.

This clone was seen a handful of times. V is TRBV11-1 and J is TRBJ2-7, with D perhaps matching TRBD2 (6 bases). Germline CDR1 SGHAT, CDR2 FQDESV (reference sequence). V shed 5 bases and J shed 4 bases, with 12 bases lying between them. This CDR3 region has 13 residues. The CDR3 DNA is TGTGCCAGCAGCCAGGGACTGATTTACGAGCAGTACTTC. Amino acids: CASSQGLIYEQYF.

A note on this clone: Relative to the germline gene, one junction end is altered; a read error may explain this. The chain couples TRBV2 to TRBJ1-1, with unresolved D. Germline loops: CDR1 SNHLY, CDR2 FYNNEI. The CDR3 has 15 residues. CDR3 DNA: TGTGTCAGCCCCCCTCGGGGAGTTGTGAACACTGAAGCTTTCTTT. This codes for CVSPPRGVVNTEAFF.

This chain links TRBV11-2 with TRBJ2-1, with D tentatively TRBD2 (5 bases). Trimming pared 7 bases from V and 4 bases from J, leaving 17 bases between. The CDR3 covers 15 residues. Germline lookup yields CDR1 SGHAT and CDR2 FQNNGV. CDR3 region: CASTFRDSGYNEQFF. The CDR3 region has the DNA TGTGCCAGCACCTTTCGGGATTCAGGATACAATGAGCAGTTCTTC.

The genes are TRBV11-2 and TRBJ2-7, with D perhaps TRBD2 (6 bases). The CDR3 totals 13 residues. Germline V lookup: CDR1 SGHAT, CDR2 FQNNGV. V lost 7 bases and J 3 bases, leaving 13 bases between the germline ends. The chain's CDR3 is CASTGTLGYEQYF. The CDR3 DNA follows: TGTGCCAGCACCGGGACTCTGGGCTACGAGCAGTACTTC.

A few counts support this clone. The chain carries TRBV28 and TRBJ2-7, with a tentative D call TRBD2 (5 bases). CDR1 and CDR2 (germline): MDHEN, SYDVKM. The CDR3 has 13 residues. The germline V and J ends were trimmed by 6 bases and 0 bases, with 9 bases remaining between them. The CDR3 here is CASSRGSSYEQYF. The CDR3 bases are TGTGCCAGCAGCCGAGGGAGCTCCTACGAGCAGTACTTC.

The table lists this clone with a few counts. The chain recombines TRBV5-1 with TRBJ2-1; 10 bases fit TRBD2. The trim removed 3 bases at V and 6 bases at J, leaving 6 bases unmatched. Per the germline V gene, CDR1 is SGHRS and CDR2 is YFSETQ. This CDR3 contains 15 residues. The CDR3 region is CASSSPSGSGNEQFF. The CDR3 DNA follows: TGCGCCAGCAGCTCTCCTAGCGGGAGTGGCAATGAGCAGTTCTTC.